These T cell receptor beta chains were read from a single sample in a study of control samples from healthy donors and cancer patients. Produced via immunoSEQ multiplex PCR; TCRdb's table is partial and in-frame only. The sample includes 100,000 to 150,000 clones, almost 95% of them seen just once. Sequencing was performed on PBMCs. The receptors stem from a man aged 80 or over with head and neck cancer. Both conserved end residues are part of each CDR3. The D gene is left open where the match is weak. Rows may omit the clone size; those that give it use once, few, many or a size class.

size | J | V | D | DNA | CDR3
NA | TRBJ1-2 | TRBV7-2 | NA | TGTGCCAGCAGCCCCGGGCAGAACTATGGCTACACCTTC | CASSPGQNYGYTF
NA | TRBJ2-1 | TRBV2 | NA | TGTGCCAGCAGTGAAAGGGGTCTCCGGGCCGCCAATGAGCAGTTCTTC | CASSERGLRAANEQFF
NA | TRBJ1-2 | TRBV5-1 | NA | TGCGCCAGCAGCCCGGGGCCAGCGGTAGACTATGGCTACACCTTC | CASSPGPAVDYGYTF
NA | TRBJ1-1 | TRBV5-1 | NA | TGCGCCAGCAGCTTGGGGCTGCCGAGCACTGAAGCTTTCTTT | CASSLGLPSTEAFF
NA | TRBJ1-4 | TRBV24-1 | NA | TGTGCCACCAGTGAGCCCGAGCAGTCTTTTAAAGAAAAACTGTTTTTT | CATSEPEQSFKEKLFF
NA | TRBJ1-4 | TRBV28 | NA | TGTGCCAGCAGTTTTGGGGGTTTTAATGAAAAACTGTTTTTT | CASSFGGFNEKLFF
few | TRBJ2-3 | TRBV7-7 | NA | TGTGCCAGCAGCCCCCGGCTAGCGACTAGCACAGATACGCAGTATTTT | CASSPRLATSTDTQYF
NA | TRBJ1-2 | TRBV5-1 | NA | TGCGCCAGCAGCTTAGAGGGAAGGGATGGCTACACCTTC | CASSLEGRDGYTF
NA | TRBJ2-7 | TRBV27 | TRBD1 | TGTGCCAGCAGGACCAGGTTGGGACAGACCTACGAGCAGTACTTC | CASRTRLGQTYEQYF
NA | TRBJ2-3 | TRBV19 | TRBD1 | TGTGCTGTAGGGGGGACAGGGGGAGATACGCAGTATTTT | CAVGGTGGDTQYF
NA | TRBJ1-2 | TRBV30 | NA | TGTGCCTCGCAGGGCAGGGCTAACTATGGCTACACCTTC | CASQGRANYGYTF
NA | TRBJ2-5 | TRBV18 | NA | TGTGCCAGCTCACCAGTCCTTCAAGAGACCCAGTACTTC | CASSPVLQETQYF
NA | TRBJ2-1 | TRBV5-1 | TRBD1 | TGCGCCAGCAGCTTCATGGGGACAGGCTACAATGAGCAGTTCTTC | CASSFMGTGYNEQFF
NA | TRBJ2-1 | TRBV11-2 | NA | TGTGCCAGCAGCGCGGGGATTGGTACTGAGCAGTTCTTC | CASSAGIGTEQFF
few | TRBJ1-3 | TRBV18 | TRBD1 | TGTGCCAGCTCACTGGGACAGCCGCTCTCTGGAAACACCATATATTTT | CASSLGQPLSGNTIYF
few | TRBJ2-7 | TRBV5-1 | TRBD1 | TGCGCCAGCGGATTTGGGGGACAGGCTTCCTACGAGCAGTACTTC | CASGFGGQASYEQYF
NA | TRBJ2-7 | TRBV7-6 | TRBD2 | TGTGCCAGCAGCTTAAGACACCCAGGGACTAGCGGGAGGGCCTACGAGCAGTACTTC | CASSLRHPGTSGRAYEQYF
NA | TRBJ1-5 | TRBV30 | TRBD1 | TGTGCCTGGAGTGCAGGACAGGGCAATCAGCCCCAGCATTTT | CAWSAGQGNQPQHF
once | TRBJ1-5 | TRBV6-4 | TRBD1 | TGTGCCGGATGGGACAGGACACAGCCCCAGCATTTT | CAGWDRTQPQHF
NA | TRBJ1-5 | TRBV19 | NA | TGTGCCAGTAGAGGCTCCTCTGGGAACTTCTTGAGCAATCAGCCCCAGCATTTT | CASRGSSGNFLSNQPQHF
NA | TRBJ1-6 | TRBV27 | NA | TGTGCCAGCAGTCTGTTTCTGAATTCACCCCTCCACTTT | CASSLFLNSPLHF
once | TRBJ1-6 | TRBV7-9 | NA | TGTGCCAGCAGCATTCGAGGGCCTGATAATTCACCCCTCCACTTT | CASSIRGPDNSPLHF
NA | TRBJ1-2 | TRBV21-1 | NA | TGTGCCAGCAGCGACGACAGGGATAACTATGGCTACACCTTC | CASSDDRDNYGYTF
NA | TRBJ2-7 | TRBV4-1 | NA | TGCGCCAGCAGCACCCTGGGAGGGGGCGCGTCCTACGAGCAGTACTTC | CASSTLGGGASYEQYF
NA | TRBJ1-3 | TRBV10-2 | NA | TGCGCCAGCAGTGATTCCTCTAGGGAGTGGTCTGGAAACACCATATATTTT | CASSDSSREWSGNTIYF
NA | TRBJ1-5 | TRBV27 | TRBD1 | TGTGCCAGCGGAAGACAGGGGCAGAATCAGCCCCAGCATTTT | CASGRQGQNQPQHF
NA | TRBJ1-2 | TRBV6-5 | TRBD1 | TGTGCTACGAAGGGGGCCAACTATGGCTACACCTTC | CATKGANYGYTF